These 15 T cell receptor beta chains were sequenced from one sample in a study of shared clonotypes between healthy human individuals. Generated by immunoSEQ multiplex PCR, the TCRdb table keeps only in-frame clones and is missing some. In the table there are 190,000 or so clones, approximately 60% of which are singletons. The sequencing sample was made of memory CD4+ T cells sorted from blood. The subset: CD45RA-negative fraction. These receptors were taken from a man aged 25-40 years in good health.

The rearrangement joins TRBV18 to TRBJ1-2; D unresolved. The germline V gene encodes CDR1 KGHSH and CDR2 LQKENI. This CDR3 is built from 16 residues. V was trimmed by 4 bases and J by 7 bases, leaving 22 bases between them. CDR3 residues: CASSHDSDPLPPGYTF. As DNA, the CDR3 is TGTGCCAGCTCACACGATTCGGACCCCCTGCCTCCTGGCTACACCTTC.

This clone came up a few times. The rearrangement joins TRBV2 to TRBJ2-1; tentatively, D is TRBD1 or TRBD2 (6 bases each). V lost 4 bases and J 8 bases, leaving 9 bases between the germline ends. This CDR3 is built from 12 residues. The germline V gene has CDR1 SNHLY and CDR2 FYNNEI. As DNA, the CDR3 is TGTGCCAGCAGTGTAGGGGGGTATGAGCAGTTCTTC. Its translation is CASSVGGYEQFF. Supplemented by reference TRBV2 and TRBJ2-1, the full variable domain reads EPEVTQTPSHQVTQMGQEVILRCVPISNHLYFYWYRQILGQKVEFLVSFYNNEISEKSEIFDDQFSVERPDGSNFTLKIRSTKLEDSAMYFCASSVGGYEQFFGPGTRLTVL.

The chain is built from TRBV11-1 and TRBJ2-5; D perhaps matches TRBD1 (5 bases). V gave up 0 bases and J gave up 1 base, with 12 bases separating them. The germline V gene encodes CDR1 SGHAT and CDR2 FQDESV (reference sequence). CDR3 length: 16 amino acids. CDR3 bases: TGTGCCAGCAGCTTAGCGGAAGGCAGGGCCCAAGAGACCCAGTACTTC. It is translated as CASSLAEGRAQETQYF.

The J gene is TRBJ1-1, the V gene TRBV5-6, with 7 bases that match TRBD1. Germline V gene sequence: CDR1 SGHDT, CDR2 YYEEEE. Trimming at V came to 2 bases and at J to 0 bases, leaving 7 bases not matched to a gene. The CDR3 extends over 16 amino acids. The CDR3 nucleotides read TGTGCCAGCAGCTTAGGACAGGCTACCATGAACACTGAAGCTTTCTTT. This gives the protein CASSLGQATMNTEAFF.

The V and J genes are TRBV4-1 and TRBJ2-4; D is tentatively TRBD1 or TRBD2 (5 bases each). CDR1 and CDR2 (germline): MGHRA, YSYEKL. This CDR3 spans 13 amino acids. The germline V and J ends were trimmed by 2 bases and 15 bases, with 17 bases remaining between them. CDR3 coding DNA: TGCGCCAGCAGCCAACCCCGGGACCTAGGTCGGTACTTC. Amino acids: CASSQPRDLGRYF.

CDR3 loop: CASSPRDRGPGYTF. The CDR3 coding sequence is TGTGCCAGTAGTCCCCGGGACAGGGGGCCTGGCTACACCTTC. V is TRBV19 and J is TRBJ1-2; 12 nucleotides line up with TRBD1. The CDR3 covers 14 residues. The ends lost 5 bases at V and 7 bases at J; junction bases unmatched: 5. The germline V gene encodes CDR1 LNHDA and CDR2 SQIVND (reference sequence).

Concerning this clone: A far larger clone is just one base off, so this is likely a read error. The same CDR3 also results from other DNA sequences found in this sample. The gene calls are TRBV5-1 and TRBJ2-6; 7 bases fit TRBD1. CDR1 is SGHRS and CDR2 is YFSETQ in the germline V gene. J gave up 2 bases and V 3 bases, and 5 bases lay outside the gene matches. CDR3 length: 16 amino acids. The chain's CDR3 is CASSSIDRAGANVLTF. The CDR3 bases are TGCGCCAGCAGCTCGATCGACAGGGCTGGGGCCAACGTCCTGACTTTC. Variable domain in full (rest from reference TRBV5-1 and TRBJ2-6): KAGVTQTPRYLIKTRGQQVTLSCSPISGHRSVSWYQQTPGQGLQFLFEYFSETQRNKGNFPGRFSGRQFSNSRSEMNVSTLELGDSALYLCASSSIDRAGANVLTFGAGSRLTVL.

This clone was recorded many times. This sequence joins TRBV2 and TRBJ2-5; D gene ambiguous. V lost 7 bases and J 5 bases, leaving 17 bases between the germline ends. The CDR3 is 14 residues long. Germline-derived CDR1 and CDR2 are SNHLY and FYNNEI. As DNA, the CDR3 is TGTGCCAGCAAGAGGTCTCCTCTCGGGGAGACCCAGTACTTC. Translating gives CASKRSPLGETQYF.

The chain couples TRBV18 to TRBJ2-5; D may be TRBD1 (5 bases). V was trimmed by 1 base and J by 5 bases, leaving 5 bases between them. There are 12 residues in the CDR3. Germline assignment: CDR1 KGHSH and CDR2 LQKENI. The DNA for the CDR3 is TGTGCCAGCTCACCACAGGGGGAGACCCAGTACTTC. It codes for CASSPQGETQYF.

This chain uses TRBV28 with TRBJ2-7, with D unclear. Per the germline V gene, CDR1 is MDHEN and CDR2 is SYDVKM. CDR3 length equals 11 residues. The V end was cut by 3 bases, the J end by 4 bases, with 4 bases between. The CDR3 nucleotides are TGTGCCAGCAGTTTCCGGTACGAGCAGTACTTC. Amino acid sequence: CASSFRYEQYF.

The CDR3 here is CAWSFGSSSYNEQFF. CDR3 DNA sequence: TGTGCCTGGAGTTTCGGGAGCAGCTCCTACAATGAGCAGTTCTTC. The V gene is TRBV30, the J gene TRBJ2-1; a possible D gene is TRBD2 (6 bases). CDR3 size: 15 residues. V was trimmed by 2 bases and J by 0 bases, leaving 11 bases between them. CDR1 is GTSNPN and CDR2 is SVGIG in the germline V gene (reference sequence).

CDR3 nucleotides: TGTGCCAGCAGCTCGACGGGGAACACTGAAGCTTTCTTT. This translates into CASSSTGNTEAFF. This sequence joins TRBV7-3 and TRBJ1-1, with D hard to call. CDR3 length: 13 residues. Per germline, CDR1 SGHTA and CDR2 FQGTGA. The V end was cut by 4 bases, the J end by 1 base, with 7 bases between.

The chain has TRBV7-9 and TRBJ1-1; TRBD1 is a possible D gene (5 bases). Looked up from germline, CDR1 is SEHNR and CDR2 is FQNEAQ (reference sequence). The germline V and J ends were trimmed by 5 bases and 1 base, with 11 bases remaining between them. The CDR3 consists of 14 residues. The CDR3, as DNA: TGTGCCAGCAGCCTCTCTCAGGGGAACACTGAAGCTTTCTTT. This gives the protein CASSLSQGNTEAFF.

This chain links TRBV2 with TRBJ2-2, with no clear D. CDR1 is SNHLY and CDR2 is FYNNEI in the germline V gene. This CDR3 contains 13 residues. The germline V and J ends were trimmed by 6 bases and 4 bases, with 9 bases remaining between them. In nucleotides, the CDR3 is TGTGCCAGCAGAGGCGATGGCACCGGGGAGCTGTTTTTT. This sequence encodes CASRGDGTGELFF.

The chain carries TRBV11-2 and TRBJ2-7, with TRBD1 identical over 8 bases. J gave up 0 bases and V 5 bases, and 9 bases lay outside the gene matches. Germline lookup yields CDR1 SGHAT and CDR2 FQNNGV. This CDR3 has 16 residues. For the CDR3, the DNA is TGTGCCAGCAGCACCCGACAGGGGCGTTACTCCTACGAGCAGTACTTC. It specifies CASSTRQGRYSYEQYF.